This T cell receptor (beta chain) was captured in a study of T-cell reconstitution after alpha-beta-depleted transplantation in children. This clonotype was found a few times. Its antigen is still unknown. Points from the study as a whole: Diversity of TCRbeta at day 60 was high in some patients, arising from surviving recipient T cells and thymic progenitors.

As it was prepared, the TCRbeta library received unique molecular identifiers. Via MiXCR, TCRdb re-called the PCR reads, giving one row per CDR3 protein. The sample lists 300,000 to 400,000 distinct CDR3 sequences, roughly 15% occurring once. V lost 0 bases and J lost 8; bases outside the gene matches: 13. The germline gives CDR1 LGHNA, CDR2 YSLEER. The length of the CDR3 is 20 residues. The receptor was derived from a male patient aged 2 to 9 who had a stem cell transplant for acute lymphoblastic leukemia, so the T cells may come from the graft donor. Sequenced material: PBMCs, mostly from graft donor cells, taken 360 days after TCRalphabeta/CD19-depleted stem cell transplant. The genes are TRBV4-3 and TRBJ2-1; 16 nucleotides match TRBD2. The CDR3 bases are TGCGCCAGCAGCCAAGATTCGGGGACTAGCGGGAGGGCCTTATTTGATGAGCAGTTCTTC. The encoded protein is CASSQDSGTSGRALFDEQFF.